Presented here are 3 T cell receptor beta chains from one specimen sequenced in a study of human T cells and chemical hapten exposure. TCRdb processed the RACE reads anew with MiXCR; each CDR3 protein has one entry. The sample yields a few hundred thousand distinct CDR3 sequences, roughly 4.8% seen once. Time point reported: patch test 1, 2 weeks after DPC sensitization. Treatment in this sample: therapeutic diphenylcyclopropenone sensitization with weekly scalp DPC. The material was whole blood, obtained in connection with sensitization to the hapten diphenylcyclopropenone (DPC). These receptors were collected from a woman between 45 and 65 years old with alopecia areata. Some clones in this sample may be carry-over from other donors' samples.

This clonotype has at least ten counts. V usage is TRBV12-3 or TRBV12-4 and J usage is TRBJ1-5; TRBD1 matches 7 bases. J was trimmed by 6 bases and V by 7 bases; bases with no gene match: 3. The CDR3 totals 12 residues. The CDR3 nucleotides are TGTGCCAGCAAAGGGGGCGGTCAGCCCCAGCATTTT. Its protein is CASKGGGQPQHF.

This clonotype was recorded at least ten times. DNA of the CDR3: TGCAGCGAACTTAGTGGAATCCACAATGAGCAGTTCTTC. It specifies CSELSGIHNEQFF. This sequence joins TRBV29-1 and TRBJ2-1, with D unresolved. Trimming took off 7 bases at V and 5 bases at J, with 15 bases between the two ends. The CDR3 has 13 amino acids. Germline assignment: CDR1 SQVTM and CDR2 ANQGSEA.

There are many counts of this clonotype. The chain joins TRBV6-5 to TRBJ1-1; weak D call: TRBD1 (5 bases). Germline V gene sequence: CDR1 MNHEY, CDR2 SVGAGI. Trimming shortened V by 6 bases and J by 0 bases, and 11 bases separated the two germline ends. This CDR3 is built from 14 residues. CDR3 nucleotides: TGTGCCAGCAGACAGGTGAGGATGAACACTGAAGCTTTCTTT. The encoded protein is CASRQVRMNTEAFF.